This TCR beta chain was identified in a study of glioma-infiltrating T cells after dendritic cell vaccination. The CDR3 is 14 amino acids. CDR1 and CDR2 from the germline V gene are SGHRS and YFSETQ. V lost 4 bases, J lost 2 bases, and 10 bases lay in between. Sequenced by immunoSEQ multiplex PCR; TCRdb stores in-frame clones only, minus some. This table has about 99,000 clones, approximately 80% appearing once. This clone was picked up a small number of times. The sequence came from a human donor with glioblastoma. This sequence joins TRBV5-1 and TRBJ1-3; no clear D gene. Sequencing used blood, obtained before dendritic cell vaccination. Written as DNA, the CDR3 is TGCGCCAGCAGCGAGGGCTGGGCTGGAAACACCATATATTTT. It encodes CASSEGWAGNTIYF. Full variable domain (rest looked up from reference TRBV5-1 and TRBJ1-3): KAGVTQTPRYLIKTRGQQVTLSCSPISGHRSVSWYQQTPGQGLQFLFEYFSETQRNKGNFPGRFSGRQFSNSRSEMNVSTLELGDSALYLCASSEGWAGNTIYFGEGSWLTVV.